This is a list of T cell receptor beta chains from one sample in a study of blood T cells in healthy people across ages. TCRdb analysed the 5' RACE reads with MiXCR anew, one entry per CDR3 protein. The sample yields roughly 1.5 million distinct CDR3 sequences, 35% to 45% seen once. The sequencing input was blood. The receptors derive from a woman in her late teens or twenties in good health. Each CDR3 is given with its conserved first and last residue. Each record gives: D gene, J gene, clone size, V gene, CDR3 protein, CDR3 DNA. A D gene is named only where the DNA matches it firmly. Only some rows state a clone size, as once, few, many or a class for expanded clones.

D gene: TRBD2
J gene: TRBJ2-3
clone size: few
V gene: TRBV5-1
CDR3 protein: CASSPGLSPPSTDTQYF
CDR3 DNA: TGCGCCAGCAGCCCGGGACTATCACCTCCTAGCACAGATACGCAGTATTTT

D gene: NA
J gene: TRBJ2-7
clone size: NA
V gene: TRBV21-1
CDR3 protein: CARRLSLTYEQYF
CDR3 DNA: TGTGCCAGAAGGCTATCCCTCACCTACGAGCAGTACTTC

D gene: NA
J gene: TRBJ1-2
clone size: NA
V gene: TRBV7-3
CDR3 protein: CASSLTVSDGGFYGYTF
CDR3 DNA: TGTGCCAGCAGCTTAACTGTAAGCGACGGTGGGTTCTATGGCTACACCTTC

D gene: TRBD2
J gene: TRBJ2-3
clone size: NA
V gene: TRBV4-1
CDR3 protein: CASSRGSGEWGDTQYF
CDR3 DNA: TGCGCCAGCAGCCGCGGAAGCGGGGAGTGGGGGGATACGCAGTATTTT

D gene: NA
J gene: TRBJ2-7
clone size: many
V gene: TRBV29-1
CDR3 protein: CSAIRSNSYEQYF
CDR3 DNA: TGCAGCGCGATCAGGAGTAACTCCTACGAGCAGTACTTC

D gene: NA
J gene: TRBJ2-7
clone size: NA
V gene: TRBV11-1
CDR3 protein: CASSFGGTHEQYF
CDR3 DNA: TGTGCCAGCAGCTTTGGTGGGACCCACGAGCAGTACTTC

D gene: NA
J gene: TRBJ1-5
clone size: NA
V gene: TRBV12-3/TRBV12-4
CDR3 protein: CASSSRGSRNQPQHF
CDR3 DNA: TGTGCCAGCAGTTCCCGGGGTTCGAGGAATCAGCCCCAGCATTTT

D gene: TRBD2
J gene: TRBJ2-1
clone size: NA
V gene: TRBV6-1
CDR3 protein: CASRASGDREQFF
CDR3 DNA: TGTGCCAGCAGGGCTAGCGGGGATAGGGAGCAGTTCTTC

D gene: TRBD1
J gene: TRBJ2-7
clone size: NA
V gene: TRBV6-5
CDR3 protein: CASSYSRNRGRDEQYF
CDR3 DNA: TGTGCCAGCAGTTACTCACGGAACAGGGGGCGGGACGAGCAGTACTTC

D gene: NA
J gene: TRBJ2-1
clone size: NA
V gene: TRBV12-3/TRBV12-4
CDR3 protein: CASSLGRALGNEQFF
CDR3 DNA: TGTGCCAGCAGTTTAGGAAGGGCTCTGGGAAATGAGCAGTTCTTC

D gene: NA
J gene: TRBJ2-3
clone size: NA
V gene: TRBV18
CDR3 protein: CASSPIPSRGADTQYF
CDR3 DNA: TGTGCCAGCTCACCAATCCCCTCCAGGGGAGCAGATACGCAGTATTTT

D gene: NA
J gene: TRBJ2-2
clone size: once
V gene: TRBV14
CDR3 protein: CASSQDIGGELFF
CDR3 DNA: TGTGCCAGCAGCCAAGATATTGGCGGGGAGCTGTTTTTT

D gene: NA
J gene: TRBJ2-7
clone size: NA
V gene: TRBV11-2
CDR3 protein: CASSLVTTFYEQYF
CDR3 DNA: TGTGCCAGCAGCTTGGTGACTACCTTCTACGAGCAGTACTTC

D gene: NA
J gene: TRBJ2-1
clone size: NA
V gene: TRBV7-9
CDR3 protein: CASSSWTAVYSYNEQFF
CDR3 DNA: TGTGCCAGCAGCAGCTGGACAGCGGTCTATTCCTACAATGAGCAGTTCTTC

D gene: TRBD1
J gene: TRBJ2-2
clone size: NA
V gene: TRBV6-2/TRBV6-3
CDR3 protein: CASRRTGHSGELFF
CDR3 DNA: TGTGCCAGCAGGCGGACAGGGCATAGCGGGGAGCTGTTTTTT

D gene: NA
J gene: TRBJ1-1
clone size: NA
V gene: TRBV15
CDR3 protein: CATSRETLDVNTEAFF
CDR3 DNA: TGTGCCACCAGCAGAGAAACACTGGACGTTAACACTGAAGCTTTCTTT

D gene: NA
J gene: TRBJ2-5
clone size: NA
V gene: TRBV2
CDR3 protein: CAGSDQGETQYF
CDR3 DNA: TGTGCCGGCAGTGATCAAGGAGAGACCCAGTACTTC

D gene: NA
J gene: TRBJ2-5
clone size: NA
V gene: TRBV27
CDR3 protein: CASSLAGSQTQYF
CDR3 DNA: TGTGCCAGCAGTTTAGCAGGGTCACAGACCCAGTACTTC

D gene: NA
J gene: TRBJ1-2
clone size: few
V gene: TRBV12-3/TRBV12-4
CDR3 protein: CASSFVAAGWNYGYTF
CDR3 DNA: TGTGCCAGCAGTTTTGTAGCGGCGGGGTGGAACTATGGCTACACCTTC

D gene: TRBD2
J gene: TRBJ2-7
clone size: NA
V gene: TRBV3-1
CDR3 protein: CASSRPGLEVAQYF
CDR3 DNA: TGTGCCAGCAGTCGACCGGGACTAGAGGTGGCCCAGTACTTC

D gene: NA
J gene: TRBJ1-1
clone size: once
V gene: TRBV6-6
CDR3 protein: CASTPTGQNTEAFF
CDR3 DNA: TGTGCCAGCACCCCGACCGGACAAAACACTGAAGCTTTCTTT

D gene: TRBD1
J gene: TRBJ2-1
clone size: few
V gene: TRBV12-3/TRBV12-4
CDR3 protein: CASSGLRDRENNEQFF
CDR3 DNA: TGTGCCAGCAGTGGACTCCGGGACAGGGAAAACAATGAGCAGTTCTTC

D gene: NA
J gene: TRBJ2-5
clone size: few
V gene: TRBV12-3/TRBV12-4
CDR3 protein: CASSQPISETQYF
CDR3 DNA: TGTGCCAGCAGTCAACCAATTTCGGAGACCCAGTACTTC

D gene: NA
J gene: TRBJ2-7
clone size: NA
V gene: TRBV28
CDR3 protein: CASRTPAGNEQYF
CDR3 DNA: TGTGCCAGCAGGACCCCGGCAGGGAACGAGCAGTACTTC

D gene: NA
J gene: TRBJ2-2
clone size: NA
V gene: TRBV30
CDR3 protein: CAWSVPNTGELFF
CDR3 DNA: TGTGCCTGGAGTGTTCCAAACACCGGGGAGCTGTTTTTT

D gene: TRBD2
J gene: TRBJ2-3
clone size: few
V gene: TRBV11-2
CDR3 protein: CASSLVRAGGTDTQYF
CDR3 DNA: TGTGCCAGCAGCTTGGTTAGAGCGGGGGGCACAGATACGCAGTATTTT

D gene: TRBD2
J gene: TRBJ2-7
clone size: NA
V gene: TRBV7-2
CDR3 protein: CASLALAGHNEQYF
CDR3 DNA: TGTGCCAGCCTAGCCCTAGCGGGCCACAATGAGCAGTACTTC

D gene: NA
J gene: TRBJ2-7
clone size: NA
V gene: TRBV7-2
CDR3 protein: CASSLINRVHEQYF
CDR3 DNA: TGTGCCAGCAGCTTAATCAACAGGGTCCACGAGCAGTACTTC

D gene: NA
J gene: TRBJ2-3
clone size: NA
V gene: TRBV9
CDR3 protein: CASSPYADTQYF
CDR3 DNA: TGTGCCAGCAGCCCTTATGCCGATACGCAGTATTTT

D gene: TRBD1
J gene: TRBJ1-2
clone size: NA
V gene: TRBV5-1
CDR3 protein: CASSLGPGGAAYGYTF
CDR3 DNA: TGCGCCAGCAGCTTGGGCCCAGGGGGCGCCGCCTATGGCTACACCTTC

D gene: TRBD1
J gene: TRBJ2-5
clone size: NA
V gene: TRBV7-2
CDR3 protein: CASSLMPGDSPQETQYF
CDR3 DNA: TGTGCCAGCAGCTTAATGCCCGGGGACAGCCCTCAAGAGACCCAGTACTTC